The T cell receptor (beta chain) under discussion was sequenced for a study of cytomegalovirus exposure and HLA in healthy donors. Study-level points and caveats: The study found most TCR sequences rare, yet found some public TCRs in many donors. TCR beta chains associated with HLA were, in a later analysis, more clonally expanded than equally common others. The study carried out a later analysis of TCR beta sequences. It associated some 17,000 of them with specific HLA alleles at a false discovery rate of 0.05.

The PCR employed 60 Vbeta primers together with 13 Jbeta primers. Sequenced by immunoSEQ multiplex PCR; TCRdb stores in-frame clones only, minus some. The sample yields roughly 200,000 clones, approximately 85% seen once. Note on this clone: Its antigen remains unidentified.

Donors counted as nominally healthy when sampled, yet unrecorded immune exposures were likely. The V end lost 0 bases, the J end lost 7 bases, and 13 bases lay between the germline ends. This CDR3 is 15 amino acids long. The V gene's germline CDR1 is LGHNA and CDR2 YSLEER. Material for sequencing was PBMCs. The sequence came from a girl aged 10 to 17 in good health and CMV-seropositive. This sequence joins TRBV4-3 and TRBJ2-1, with a weak D call TRBD2 (6 bases). CDR3 sequence: CASSQEPLEGNEQFF. In DNA, the CDR3 is TGCGCCAGCAGCCAAGAGCCTTTGGAGGGTAATGAGCAGTTCTTC.